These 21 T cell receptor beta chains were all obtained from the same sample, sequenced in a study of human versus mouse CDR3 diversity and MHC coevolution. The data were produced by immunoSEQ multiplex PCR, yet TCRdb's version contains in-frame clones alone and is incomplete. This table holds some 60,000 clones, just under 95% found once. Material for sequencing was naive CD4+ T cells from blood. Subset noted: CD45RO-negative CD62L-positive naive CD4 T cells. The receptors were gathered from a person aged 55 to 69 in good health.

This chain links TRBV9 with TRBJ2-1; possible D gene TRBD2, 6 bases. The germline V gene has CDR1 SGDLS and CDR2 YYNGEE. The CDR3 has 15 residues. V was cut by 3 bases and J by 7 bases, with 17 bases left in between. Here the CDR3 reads CASSAGGASFNEQFF. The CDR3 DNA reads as TGTGCCAGCAGCGCCGGCGGGGCGAGCTTTAATGAGCAGTTCTTC.

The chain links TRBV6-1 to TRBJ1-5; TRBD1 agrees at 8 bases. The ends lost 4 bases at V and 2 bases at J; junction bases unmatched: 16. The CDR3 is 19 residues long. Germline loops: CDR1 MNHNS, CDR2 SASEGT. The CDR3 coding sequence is TGTGCCAGCAGTGGCCCCATGACAGGGGAGGGTGGACGCAATCAGCCCCAGCATTTT. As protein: CASSGPMTGEGGRNQPQHF.

The CDR3 here is CATVPTGVRGGYTF. The DNA of the CDR3 is TGTGCCACCGTACCCACAGGGGTTCGTGGTGGCTACACCTTC. The chain recombines TRBV19 with TRBJ1-2, with 7 nucleotides matching TRBD1. The CDR3 contains 14 residues. The germline gives CDR1 LNHDA, CDR2 SQIVND (reference sequence). V dropped 10 bases and J dropped 7; count of bases not matched to a gene: 15.

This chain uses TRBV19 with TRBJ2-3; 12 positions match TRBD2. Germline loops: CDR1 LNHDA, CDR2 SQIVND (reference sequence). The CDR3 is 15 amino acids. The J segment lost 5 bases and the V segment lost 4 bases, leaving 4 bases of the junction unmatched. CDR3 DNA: TGTGCCAGTAGTACGACTAGCGGGAGAAAAGATACGCAGTATTTT. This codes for CASSTTSGRKDTQYF.

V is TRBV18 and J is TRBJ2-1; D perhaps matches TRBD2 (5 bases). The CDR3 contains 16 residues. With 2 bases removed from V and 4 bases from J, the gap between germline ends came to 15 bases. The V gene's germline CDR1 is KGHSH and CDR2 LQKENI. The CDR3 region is CASSPIGIRGYNEQFF. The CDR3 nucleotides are TGTGCCAGCTCACCAATTGGTATCCGGGGATACAATGAGCAGTTCTTC.

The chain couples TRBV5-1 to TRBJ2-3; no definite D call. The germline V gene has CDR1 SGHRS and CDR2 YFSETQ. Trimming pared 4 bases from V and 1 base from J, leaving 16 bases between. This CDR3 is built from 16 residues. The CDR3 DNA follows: TGCGCCAGCAGCGTTATAGTCGCCGGAGGCACAGATACGCAGTATTTT. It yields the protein CASSVIVAGGTDTQYF.

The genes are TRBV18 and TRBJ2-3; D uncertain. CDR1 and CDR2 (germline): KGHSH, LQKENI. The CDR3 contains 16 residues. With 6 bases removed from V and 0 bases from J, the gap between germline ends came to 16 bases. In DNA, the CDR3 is TGTGCCAGCTCGCGTTATCAGGATCCTAGCACAGATACGCAGTATTTT. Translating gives CASSRYQDPSTDTQYF.

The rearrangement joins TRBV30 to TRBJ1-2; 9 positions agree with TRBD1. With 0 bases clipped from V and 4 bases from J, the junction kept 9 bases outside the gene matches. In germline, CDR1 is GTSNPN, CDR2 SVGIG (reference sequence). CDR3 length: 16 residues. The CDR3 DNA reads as TGTGCCTGGAGTGTTTTCGGGACAGGGTTTAGCTATGGCTACACCTTC. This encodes CAWSVFGTGFSYGYTF.

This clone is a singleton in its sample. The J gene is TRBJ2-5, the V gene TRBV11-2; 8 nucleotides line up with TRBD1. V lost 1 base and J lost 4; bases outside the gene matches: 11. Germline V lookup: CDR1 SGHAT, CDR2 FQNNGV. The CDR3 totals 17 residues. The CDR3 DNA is TGTGCCAGCAGCTTAGGGGACAGGATCAATTCTGTAGAGACCCAGTACTTC. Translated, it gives CASSLGDRINSVETQYF.

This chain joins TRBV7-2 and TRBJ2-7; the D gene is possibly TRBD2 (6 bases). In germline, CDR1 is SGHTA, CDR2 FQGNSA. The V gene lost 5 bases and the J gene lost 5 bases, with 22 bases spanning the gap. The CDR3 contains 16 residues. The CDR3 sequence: CASSNGPRRGNNEQYF. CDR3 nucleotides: TGTGCCAGCAGCAATGGACCCAGGAGGGGCAACAACGAGCAGTACTTC. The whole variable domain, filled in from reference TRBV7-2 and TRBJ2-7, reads GAGVSQSPSNKVTEKGKDVELRCDPISGHTALYWYRQSLGQGLEFLIYFQGNSAPDKSGLPSDRFSAERTGGSVSTLTIQRTQQEDSAVYLCASSNGPRRGNNEQYFGPGTRLTVT.

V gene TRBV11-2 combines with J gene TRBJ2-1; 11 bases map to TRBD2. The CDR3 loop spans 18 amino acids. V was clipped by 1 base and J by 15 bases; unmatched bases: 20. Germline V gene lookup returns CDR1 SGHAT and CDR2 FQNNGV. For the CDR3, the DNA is TGTGCCAGCAGCTTAGCCCCGGTGGGTAGCGGGAGGGCCGGTACGCTGTTCTTC. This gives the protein CASSLAPVGSGRAGTLFF.

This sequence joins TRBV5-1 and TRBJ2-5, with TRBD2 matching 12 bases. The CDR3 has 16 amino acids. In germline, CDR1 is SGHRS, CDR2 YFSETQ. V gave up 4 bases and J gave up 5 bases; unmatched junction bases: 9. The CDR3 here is CASSPASGRAAETQYF. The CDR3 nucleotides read TGCGCCAGCAGCCCTGCTAGCGGGAGGGCGGCGGAGACCCAGTACTTC.

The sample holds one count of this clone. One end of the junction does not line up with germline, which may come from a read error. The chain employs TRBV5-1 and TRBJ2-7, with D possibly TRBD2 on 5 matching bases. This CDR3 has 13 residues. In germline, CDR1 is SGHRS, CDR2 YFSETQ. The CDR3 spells CTSGAAGVYEQYF. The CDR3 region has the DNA TGCACCAGCGGAGCCGCCGGGGTCTACGAGCAGTACTTC.

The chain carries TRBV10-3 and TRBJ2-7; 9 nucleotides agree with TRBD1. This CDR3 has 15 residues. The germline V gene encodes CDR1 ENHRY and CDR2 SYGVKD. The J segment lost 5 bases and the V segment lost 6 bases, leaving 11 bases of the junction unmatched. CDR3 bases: TGTGCCATCAGGGGGACCGGGACAGGGACCCACGAGCAGTACTTC. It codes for CAIRGTGTGTHEQYF.

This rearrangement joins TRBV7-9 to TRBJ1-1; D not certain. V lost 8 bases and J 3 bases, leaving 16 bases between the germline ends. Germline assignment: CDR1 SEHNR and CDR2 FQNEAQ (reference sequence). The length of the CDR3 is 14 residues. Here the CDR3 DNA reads TGTGCCAGCCGCGTGGTAGAGTTCGACACTGAAGCTTTCTTT. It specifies CASRVVEFDTEAFF. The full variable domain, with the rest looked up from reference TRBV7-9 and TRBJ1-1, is DTGVSQNPRHKITKRGQNVTFRCDPISEHNRLYWYRQTLGQGPEFLTYFQNEAQLEKSRLLSDRFSAERPKGSFSTLEIQRTEQGDSAMYLCASRVVEFDTEAFFGQGTRLTVV.

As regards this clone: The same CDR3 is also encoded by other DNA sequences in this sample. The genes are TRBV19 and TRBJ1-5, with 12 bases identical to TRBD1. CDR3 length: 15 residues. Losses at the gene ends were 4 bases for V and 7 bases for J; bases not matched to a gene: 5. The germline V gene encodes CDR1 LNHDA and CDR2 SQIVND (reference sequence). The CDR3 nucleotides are TGTGCCAGTAGTAGCCGGGACAGGGGGCTACAGCCCCAGCATTTT. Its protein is CASSSRDRGLQPQHF.

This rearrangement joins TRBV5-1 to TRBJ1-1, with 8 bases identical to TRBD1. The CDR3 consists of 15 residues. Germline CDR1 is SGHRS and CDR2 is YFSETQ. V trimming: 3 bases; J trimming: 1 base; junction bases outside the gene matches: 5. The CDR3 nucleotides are TGCGCCAGCAGCTACTCGACAGGGGAGAACACTGAAGCTTTCTTT. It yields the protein CASSYSTGENTEAFF.

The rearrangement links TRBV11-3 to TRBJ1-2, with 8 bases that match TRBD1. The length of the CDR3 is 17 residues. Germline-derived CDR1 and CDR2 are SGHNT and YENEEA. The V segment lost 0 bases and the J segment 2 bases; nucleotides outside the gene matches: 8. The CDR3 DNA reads TGTGCCAGCAGCTTAGATCCAGGGACAGGTCGAAACTATGGCTACACCTTC. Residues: CASSLDPGTGRNYGYTF.

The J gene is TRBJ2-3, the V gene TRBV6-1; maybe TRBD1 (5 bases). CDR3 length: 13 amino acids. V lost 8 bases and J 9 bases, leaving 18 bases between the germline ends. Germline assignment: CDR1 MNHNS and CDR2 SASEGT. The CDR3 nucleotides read TGTGCCAGCGGAACCGCTAGACAGTCAACGCAGTATTTT. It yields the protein CASGTARQSTQYF.

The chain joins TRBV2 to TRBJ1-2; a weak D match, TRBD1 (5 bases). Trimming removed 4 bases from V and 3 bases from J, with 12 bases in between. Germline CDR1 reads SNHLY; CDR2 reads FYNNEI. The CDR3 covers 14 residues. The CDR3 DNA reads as TGTGCCAGCAGTGTATTCCGGGGGGACTATGGCTACACCTTC. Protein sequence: CASSVFRGDYGYTF.

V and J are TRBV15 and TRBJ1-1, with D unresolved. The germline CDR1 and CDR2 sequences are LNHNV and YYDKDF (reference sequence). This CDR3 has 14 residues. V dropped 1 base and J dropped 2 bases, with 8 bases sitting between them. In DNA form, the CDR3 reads TGTGCCACCAGCAGAGGCTACAGCAACACTGAAGCTTTCTTT. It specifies CATSRGYSNTEAFF.